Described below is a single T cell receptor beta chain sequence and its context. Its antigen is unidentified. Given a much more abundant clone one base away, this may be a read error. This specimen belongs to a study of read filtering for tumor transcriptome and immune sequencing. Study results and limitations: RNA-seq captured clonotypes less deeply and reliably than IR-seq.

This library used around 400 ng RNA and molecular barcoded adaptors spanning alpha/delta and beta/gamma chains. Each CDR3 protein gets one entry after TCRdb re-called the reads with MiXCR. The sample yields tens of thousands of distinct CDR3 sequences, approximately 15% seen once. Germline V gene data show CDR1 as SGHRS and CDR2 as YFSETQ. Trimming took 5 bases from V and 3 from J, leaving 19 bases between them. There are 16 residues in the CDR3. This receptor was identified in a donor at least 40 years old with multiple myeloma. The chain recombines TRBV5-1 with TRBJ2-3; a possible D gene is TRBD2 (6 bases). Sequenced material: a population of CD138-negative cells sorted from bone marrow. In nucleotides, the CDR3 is TGCGCCAGCAGTCCGGCGACTGGCGGGATTACAGATACGCAGTATTTT. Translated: CASSPATGGITDTQYF.